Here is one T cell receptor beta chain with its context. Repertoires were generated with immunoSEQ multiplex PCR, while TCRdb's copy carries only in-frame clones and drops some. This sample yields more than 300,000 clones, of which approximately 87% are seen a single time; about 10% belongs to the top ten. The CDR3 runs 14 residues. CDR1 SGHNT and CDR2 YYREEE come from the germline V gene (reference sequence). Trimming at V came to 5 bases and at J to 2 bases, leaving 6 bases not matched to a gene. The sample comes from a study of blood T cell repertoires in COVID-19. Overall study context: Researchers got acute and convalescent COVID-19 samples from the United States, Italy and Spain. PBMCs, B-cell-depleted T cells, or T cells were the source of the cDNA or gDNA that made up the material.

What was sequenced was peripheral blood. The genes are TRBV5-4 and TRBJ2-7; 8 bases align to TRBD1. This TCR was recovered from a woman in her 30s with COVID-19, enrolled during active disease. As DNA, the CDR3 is TGTGCCAGCAGTTGGGGGACAGGCCCCTACGAGCAGTACTTC. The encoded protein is CASSWGTGPYEQYF.